This is a list of T cell receptor beta chains from one sample in a study of blood T cells in healthy people across ages. TCRdb ran MiXCR on the 5' RACE reads and lists one entry per CDR3 protein. Among some 1.5 million distinct CDR3 sequences listed, 28% were seen once. The material sequenced was blood. These receptors were collected from a woman between 25 and 40 years old in good health. Both conserved end residues are part of each CDR3. D genes are given only for firm matches. Only part of the rows carry a size: once, few, many, or a class if the clone is expanded.

v_call: TRBV20-1; clone_size: NA; d_call: TRBD2; j_call: TRBJ2-7; cdr3_aa: CSASLAGGPDEQYF; cdr3_nt: TGCAGTGCTAGTTTAGCGGGAGGGCCAGACGAGCAGTACTTC
v_call: TRBV2; clone_size: once; d_call: NA; j_call: TRBJ1-5; cdr3_aa: CASKGTGYSNQPQHF; cdr3_nt: TGTGCCAGCAAGGGGACGGGATATAGCAATCAGCCCCAGCATTTT
v_call: TRBV29-1; clone_size: few; d_call: TRBD1; j_call: TRBJ1-2; cdr3_aa: CSVSGQGKYGYTF; cdr3_nt: TGCAGCGTTTCCGGACAGGGAAAATATGGCTACACCTTC
v_call: TRBV20-1; clone_size: NA; d_call: NA; j_call: TRBJ1-5; cdr3_aa: CSASLGARDNQPQHF; cdr3_nt: TGCAGTGCTAGTCTAGGGGCCAGGGACAATCAGCCCCAGCATTTT
v_call: TRBV5-1; clone_size: NA; d_call: NA; j_call: TRBJ2-7; cdr3_aa: CASSLGGAAGPSYEQYF; cdr3_nt: TGCGCCAGCAGCTTGGGGGGGGCAGCGGGGCCCTCCTACGAGCAGTACTTC
v_call: TRBV15; clone_size: few; d_call: NA; j_call: TRBJ2-5; cdr3_aa: CATSRGAEETQYF; cdr3_nt: TGTGCCACCAGCAGAGGGGCGGAAGAGACCCAGTACTTC
v_call: TRBV6-1; clone_size: NA; d_call: TRBD1; j_call: TRBJ1-2; cdr3_aa: CASSKYTGQDIRYGYTF; cdr3_nt: TGTGCCAGCAGTAAATATACCGGACAGGATATACGCTATGGCTACACCTTC
v_call: TRBV7-2; clone_size: few; d_call: NA; j_call: TRBJ2-3; cdr3_aa: CASSPLQIPGEYF; cdr3_nt: TGTGCCAGCAGCCCACTCCAAATTCCGGGGGAGTATTTT
v_call: TRBV7-3; clone_size: few; d_call: TRBD2; j_call: TRBJ2-1; cdr3_aa: CASSLGLAGRYEQFF; cdr3_nt: TGTGCCAGCAGCCTAGGACTAGCGGGGAGGTATGAGCAGTTCTTC
v_call: TRBV6-4; clone_size: few; d_call: NA; j_call: TRBJ2-4; cdr3_aa: CASSERQLVCTPFSYGQYF; cdr3_nt: TGTGCCAGCAGTGAGCGACAGCTTGTATGTACTCCTTTCTCCTACGGGCAGTACTTC
v_call: TRBV23-1; clone_size: few; d_call: TRBD1; j_call: TRBJ2-5; cdr3_aa: CASVPKTGGRETQYF; cdr3_nt: TGCGCCAGTGTCCCAAAAACAGGGGGGAGAGAGACCCAGTACTTC
v_call: TRBV12-3/TRBV12-4; clone_size: NA; d_call: TRBD2; j_call: TRBJ2-3; cdr3_aa: CSSSFSGPSDTQYF; cdr3_nt: TGTTCCAGCAGTTTTAGCGGGCCGAGTGATACGCAGTATTTT
v_call: TRBV29-1; clone_size: NA; d_call: NA; j_call: TRBJ2-1; cdr3_aa: CSVAKLGNEQFF; cdr3_nt: TGCAGCGTAGCCAAACTAGGGAATGAGCAGTTCTTC
v_call: TRBV12-3/TRBV12-4; clone_size: NA; d_call: TRBD2; j_call: TRBJ2-7; cdr3_aa: CASSAKLLAGRSKQYF; cdr3_nt: TGTGCCAGCAGTGCAAAACTACTAGCGGGGCGTAGTAAGCAGTACTTC
v_call: TRBV5-1; clone_size: NA; d_call: NA; j_call: TRBJ2-7; cdr3_aa: CVGRLYEQYF; cdr3_nt: TGCGTCGGAAGACTCTACGAGCAGTACTTC
v_call: TRBV10-2; clone_size: many; d_call: TRBD1; j_call: TRBJ1-2; cdr3_aa: CASSEGGTGAGYTF; cdr3_nt: TGCGCCAGCAGTGAGGGAGGGACAGGGGCCGGCTACACCTTC
v_call: TRBV5-1; clone_size: many; d_call: TRBD2; j_call: TRBJ2-1; cdr3_aa: CASSSTGTSGYNEQFF; cdr3_nt: TGCGCCAGCAGCTCCACCGGGACTAGCGGATACAATGAGCAGTTCTTC
v_call: TRBV12-3/TRBV12-4; clone_size: many; d_call: TRBD1; j_call: TRBJ2-5; cdr3_aa: CATTGESGTQYF; cdr3_nt: TGTGCCACGACAGGGGAAAGTGGGACCCAGTACTTC
v_call: TRBV5-1; clone_size: few; d_call: NA; j_call: TRBJ2-1; cdr3_aa: CASRPGSPGDNEQFF; cdr3_nt: TGCGCCAGCAGGCCCGGGTCGCCGGGGGACAATGAGCAGTTCTTC
v_call: TRBV5-6; clone_size: few; d_call: NA; j_call: TRBJ2-7; cdr3_aa: CASSARGLKVEQYF; cdr3_nt: TGTGCCAGCAGCGCCCGGGGGTTGAAGGTCGAGCAGTACTTC
v_call: TRBV6-5; clone_size: few; d_call: NA; j_call: TRBJ1-4; cdr3_aa: CASSAGGTGLFF; cdr3_nt: TGTGCCAGCAGTGCAGGCGGGACGGGGCTGTTTTTT
v_call: TRBV20-1; clone_size: many; d_call: NA; j_call: TRBJ2-7; cdr3_aa: CSAGTPSSYEQYF; cdr3_nt: TGCAGTGCTGGTACTCCGAGCTCCTACGAGCAGTACTTC
v_call: TRBV20-1; clone_size: NA; d_call: NA; j_call: TRBJ2-1; cdr3_aa: CSARDQGNEQFF; cdr3_nt: TGCAGTGCTAGAGATCAGGGTAATGAGCAGTTCTTC
v_call: TRBV12-3/TRBV12-4; clone_size: NA; d_call: NA; j_call: TRBJ1-1; cdr3_aa: CASRHRRGTEAFF; cdr3_nt: TGTGCCAGCAGGCACCGGCGGGGCACTGAAGCTTTCTTT
v_call: TRBV9; clone_size: NA; d_call: NA; j_call: TRBJ2-7; cdr3_aa: CASSVATLDYEQYF; cdr3_nt: TGTGCCAGCAGCGTAGCTACACTAGACTACGAGCAGTACTTC
v_call: TRBV2; clone_size: few; d_call: NA; j_call: TRBJ2-1; cdr3_aa: CASSELGGGNEQFF; cdr3_nt: TGTGCCAGCAGTGAACTCGGGGGAGGCAATGAGCAGTTCTTC
v_call: TRBV6-1; clone_size: NA; d_call: NA; j_call: TRBJ2-7; cdr3_aa: CASSEARADYEQYF; cdr3_nt: TGTGCCAGCAGTGAAGCGAGGGCAGACTACGAGCAGTACTTC
v_call: TRBV7-9; clone_size: NA; d_call: TRBD1; j_call: TRBJ2-3; cdr3_aa: CASNLGQASTDTQYF; cdr3_nt: TGTGCCAGCAACTTAGGACAGGCCAGCACAGATACGCAGTATTTT
v_call: TRBV7-2; clone_size: NA; d_call: NA; j_call: TRBJ1-2; cdr3_aa: CASSLSRTPNYGYTF; cdr3_nt: TGTGCCAGCAGCTTATCAAGGACACCGAACTATGGCTACACCTTC
v_call: TRBV5-6; clone_size: NA; d_call: NA; j_call: TRBJ2-6; cdr3_aa: CASSLAGDYSGANVLTF; cdr3_nt: TGTGCCAGCAGCTTGGCAGGGGATTACTCTGGGGCCAACGTCCTGACTTTC
v_call: TRBV12-3/TRBV12-4; clone_size: NA; d_call: NA; j_call: TRBJ2-3; cdr3_aa: CASSWGLRGDTQYF; cdr3_nt: TGTGCCAGCAGTTGGGGCCTACGAGGGGATACGCAGTATTTT
v_call: TRBV7-2; clone_size: few; d_call: TRBD1; j_call: TRBJ1-2; cdr3_aa: CASSSRDRGAYGYTF; cdr3_nt: TGTGCCAGCAGCAGCCGGGACAGGGGTGCCTATGGCTACACCTTC
v_call: TRBV18; clone_size: few; d_call: NA; j_call: TRBJ2-7; cdr3_aa: CASSPPKGLGEQYF; cdr3_nt: TGTGCCAGCTCACCCCCGAAAGGATTAGGCGAGCAGTACTTC
v_call: TRBV5-1; clone_size: many; d_call: NA; j_call: TRBJ2-7; cdr3_aa: CASSSYPGTEGSEQYF; cdr3_nt: TGCGCCAGCAGCTCCTACCCCGGGACCGAGGGTTCCGAGCAGTACTTC
v_call: TRBV12-5; clone_size: NA; d_call: TRBD2; j_call: TRBJ2-7; cdr3_aa: CASGLSGGPHEQYF; cdr3_nt: TGTGCTAGTGGTTTATCGGGGGGGCCCCACGAGCAGTACTTC
v_call: TRBV27; clone_size: NA; d_call: NA; j_call: TRBJ2-1; cdr3_aa: CASSWGPHSPNNEQFF; cdr3_nt: TGTGCCAGCAGTTGGGGACCGCACTCGCCAAATAATGAGCAGTTCTTC
v_call: TRBV29-1; clone_size: NA; d_call: TRBD2; j_call: TRBJ2-7; cdr3_aa: CSVESGRRSYNEQYF; cdr3_nt: TGCAGCGTCGAAAGCGGGAGAAGGTCCTACAATGAGCAGTACTTC
v_call: TRBV18; clone_size: many; d_call: NA; j_call: TRBJ2-7; cdr3_aa: CASSPAERYEQYF; cdr3_nt: TGTGCCAGCTCACCGGCTGAGCGGTACGAGCAGTACTTC
v_call: TRBV18; clone_size: NA; d_call: NA; j_call: TRBJ2-3; cdr3_aa: CASSLSARTDTQYF; cdr3_nt: TGTGCCAGCTCACTAAGTGCGCGCACAGATACGCAGTATTTT
v_call: TRBV6-5; clone_size: many; d_call: NA; j_call: TRBJ2-3; cdr3_aa: CASSSRPRTRIDTQYF; cdr3_nt: TGTGCCAGCAGCTCCCGACCCCGAACCCGCATAGATACGCAGTATTTT
v_call: TRBV9; clone_size: many; d_call: TRBD1; j_call: TRBJ2-3; cdr3_aa: CASSTEQGKRTGQYF; cdr3_nt: TGTGCCAGCAGCACAGAACAGGGGAAGAGGACGGGGCAGTATTTT
v_call: TRBV7-2; clone_size: NA; d_call: NA; j_call: TRBJ2-7; cdr3_aa: CASSFGQGQYF; cdr3_nt: TGTGCCAGCAGCTTTGGGCAGGGGCAGTACTTC
v_call: TRBV6-6; clone_size: NA; d_call: TRBD2; j_call: TRBJ2-7; cdr3_aa: CASSFEGLAGAEQYF; cdr3_nt: TGTGCCAGCAGTTTCGAGGGACTAGCGGGGGCCGAGCAGTACTTC
v_call: TRBV3-1; clone_size: few; d_call: NA; j_call: TRBJ2-2; cdr3_aa: CASSQGVRGSNTGELFF; cdr3_nt: TGTGCCAGCAGCCAAGGGGTGCGGGGAAGCAACACCGGGGAGCTGTTTTTT
v_call: TRBV11-2; clone_size: NA; d_call: NA; j_call: TRBJ1-1; cdr3_aa: CASSFYRRNTEAFF; cdr3_nt: TGTGCCAGCAGCTTCTACAGGCGGAACACTGAAGCTTTCTTT
v_call: TRBV10-1; clone_size: NA; d_call: NA; j_call: TRBJ2-7; cdr3_aa: CASSDEGTPRGLGEQYF; cdr3_nt: TGCGCCAGCAGTGACGAAGGGACCCCCAGGGGACTGGGCGAGCAGTACTTC
v_call: TRBV29-1; clone_size: few; d_call: NA; j_call: TRBJ2-3; cdr3_aa: CSVETLVADTQYF; cdr3_nt: TGCAGCGTTGAAACATTAGTTGCAGATACGCAGTATTTT
v_call: TRBV20-1; clone_size: NA; d_call: NA; j_call: TRBJ2-1; cdr3_aa: CSAPPASVGRRDNEQFF; cdr3_nt: TGCAGTGCTCCCCCGGCTAGCGTGGGACGAAGAGACAATGAGCAGTTCTTC
v_call: TRBV12-3/TRBV12-4; clone_size: NA; d_call: TRBD1; j_call: TRBJ1-2; cdr3_aa: CASSFGQGAGYAYTF; cdr3_nt: TGTGCCAGCAGTTTTGGACAGGGGGCCGGGTATGCCTACACCTTC